One and the same sample provided the 29 T cell receptor beta chains below, sequenced in a study of technical replicates of blood from a few donors. Generated by immunoSEQ multiplex PCR, the TCRdb table keeps only in-frame clones and is missing some. The table includes over 55,000 clones, about 94% detected once. Material: PBMCs. The receptors originated from a human donor in good health. Some clones in this sample may be carry-over from other donors' samples.

The chain has TRBV4-1 and TRBJ2-1, with D possibly being TRBD1 (5 bases). V dropped 0 bases and J dropped 7 bases, with 13 bases sitting between them. The germline gives CDR1 MGHRA, CDR2 YSYEKL. The CDR3 contains 15 residues. CDR3 sequence reads: CASSQEGRVGNEQFF. CDR3 sequence (DNA): TGCGCCAGCAGCCAAGAAGGCAGGGTGGGGAATGAGCAGTTCTTC.

The chain is built from TRBV2 and TRBJ1-6; D uncertain. This CDR3 region has 13 residues. Germline CDR1 reads SNHLY; CDR2 reads FYNNEI. Trimming shortened V by 5 bases and J by 7 bases, and 9 bases separated the two germline ends. CDR3 loop: CASSQTGNSPLHF. The CDR3 region has the DNA TGTGCCAGCAGTCAGACTGGCAATTCACCCCTCCACTTT.

The chain joins TRBV4-1 to TRBJ2-5; a weak D match, TRBD1 (5 bases). The ends were cut back, 4 bases at V and 3 bases at J, with 15 bases in the middle. The CDR3 loop spans 15 amino acids. Germline V CDR1 and CDR2: MGHRA, YSYEKL. The CDR3 nucleotides are TGCGCCAGCAGCCCAGGTTGGGGCTGGGAAGAGACCCAGTACTTC. It yields the protein CASSPGWGWEETQYF.

The V gene is TRBV6-5, the J gene TRBJ1-5; D is undetermined. The CDR3 spans 14 residues. Germline lookup yields CDR1 MNHEY and CDR2 SVGAGI. Trimming pared 6 bases from V and 9 bases from J, leaving 18 bases between. For the CDR3, the DNA is TGTGCCAGCAGCCAACGATCGGGATTCGGGCCCCAGCATTTT. Its translation: CASSQRSGFGPQHF.

The rearrangement links TRBV21-1 to TRBJ1-5. TRBV21-1 is shown as a pseudogene. This CDR3 contains 22 residues. Here the CDR3 DNA reads TGTGCCAGCAGCAAAGGGGGGGGGCTCAGCGGGGTTCCCCTATATAGCAATCAGCCCCAGCATTTT. It specifies CASSKGGGLSGVPLYSNQPQHF.

This rearrangement joins TRBV6-5 to TRBJ1-2; D is undetermined. The germline V and J ends were trimmed by 6 bases and 2 bases, with 10 bases remaining between them. CDR1 is MNHEY and CDR2 is SVGAGI in the germline V gene. The CDR3 length is 13 residues. The chain's CDR3 is CASRPPENYGYTF. The CDR3 DNA reads TGTGCCAGCAGGCCCCCAGAAAACTATGGCTACACCTTC.

A word on this clone: The same CDR3 is also encoded by other DNA sequences in this sample. This chain joins TRBV9 and TRBJ2-3; D is perhaps TRBD2 (7 bases). V was pared by 0 bases and J by 3 bases, with 11 bases between. The CDR3 totals 15 residues. Germline values: CDR1 SGDLS, CDR2 YYNGEE. DNA for the CDR3: TGTGCCAGCAGCGTAGGGGGAGGGGGGACAGATACGCAGTATTTT. Amino acid sequence: CASSVGGGGTDTQYF.

V is TRBV5-1 and J is TRBJ1-4, with D possibly matching TRBD1 (6 bases). CDR1 is SGHRS and CDR2 is YFSETQ in the germline V gene. V lost 0 bases and J 8 bases, leaving 11 bases between the germline ends. The CDR3 is made up of 14 amino acids. CDR3 residues: CASSLGGLGEKLFF. In DNA, the CDR3 is TGCGCCAGCAGCTTGGGGGGGCTGGGGGAAAAACTGTTTTTT.

V usage is TRBV29-1 and J usage is TRBJ1-1; 7 bases are shared with TRBD1. This CDR3 comprises 12 residues. Germline V gene sequence: CDR1 SQVTM, CDR2 ANQGSEA. Losses at the gene ends were 5 bases for V and 5 bases for J; bases not matched to a gene: 5. CDR3 amino acids: CSVYRGRTEAFF. The CDR3 coding sequence is TGCAGCGTTTACAGGGGTCGAACTGAAGCTTTCTTT.

The sample holds one count of this clone. The rearrangement uses TRBV4-3 and TRBJ1-6, with D maybe TRBD1 (5 bases). V lost 1 base, J lost 7 bases, and 14 bases lay in between. The CDR3 loop spans 16 amino acids. Germline V gene sequence: CDR1 LGHNA, CDR2 YSLEER. CDR3 nucleotides: TGCGCCAGCAGCCAAGGATTCGGCGGGGGAAATTCACCCCTCCACTTT. Its protein is CASSQGFGGGNSPLHF.

V is TRBV4-3 and J is TRBJ1-1; no firm D call. V was trimmed by 0 bases and J by 5 bases, leaving 13 bases between them. Germline V gene lookup returns CDR1 LGHNA and CDR2 YSLEER. The CDR3 runs to 15 residues. The CDR3 reads CASSQDRVFGTEAFF. The CDR3 DNA reads TGCGCCAGCAGCCAAGATCGGGTCTTCGGGACTGAAGCTTTCTTT.

The CDR3 loop is CASSPITGGAGHQPQHF. CDR3 sequence (DNA): TGTGCCAGCTCACCGATAACAGGGGGCGCTGGGCATCAGCCCCAGCATTTT. This rearrangement joins TRBV18 to TRBJ1-5; 9 bases align to TRBD1. Germline V CDR1 and CDR2: KGHSH, LQKENI. This CDR3 has 17 residues. Trimming took 3 bases from V and 5 from J; bases not matched to a gene: 11.

The V and J genes are TRBV2 and TRBJ2-1; D gene ambiguous. The germline V and J ends were trimmed by 10 bases and 7 bases, with 20 bases remaining between them. The CDR3 loop spans 14 amino acids. Germline lookup yields CDR1 SNHLY and CDR2 FYNNEI. DNA of the CDR3: TGTGCCACGGCTCCCGGGTCTTATCGGAATGAGCAGTTCTTC. Its protein product is CATAPGSYRNEQFF.

V is TRBV7-2 and J is TRBJ2-7, with TRBD1 matching over 9 bases. CDR1 is SGHTA, CDR2 FQGNSA, per germline. CDR3 length equals 13 residues. V shed 5 bases, J shed 7 bases, and the junction held 6 bases outside the gene matches. The CDR3 DNA reads TGTGCCAGCAGCCAGGGACAGGGTGGGGAGCAGTACTTC. This sequence encodes CASSQGQGGEQYF.

The chain is built from TRBV7-9 and TRBJ2-7; 8 bases agree with TRBD1. CDR1 is SEHNR, CDR2 FQNEAQ, per germline (reference sequence). The CDR3 consists of 17 residues. V shed 5 bases and J 1 base; nucleotides not matched to a gene: 13. The CDR3 loop reads CASSPANPGQASYEQYF. The CDR3 nucleotides read TGTGCCAGCAGCCCAGCGAACCCGGGACAGGCGTCCTACGAGCAGTACTTC.

The chain joins TRBV2 to TRBJ1-2; 7 nucleotides match TRBD1. The CDR3 length is 13 residues. From germline, CDR1 is SNHLY and CDR2 FYNNEI. V lost 6 bases to trimming and J lost 3 bases; unmatched junction nucleotides: 4. In DNA form, the CDR3 reads TGTGCCAGCAGGGTAGGGACAGACTATGGCTACACCTTC. The encoded protein is CASRVGTDYGYTF.

This rearrangement joins TRBV13 to TRBJ1-6; 10 positions agree with TRBD1. The germline gives CDR1 PRHDT, CDR2 FYEKMQ (reference sequence). This CDR3 contains 16 residues. Trimming cost V 2 bases and J 7 bases; bases outside gene matches: 5. The CDR3 bases are TGTGCCAGCAGCTTAATCTGGGACAGGGGCAATTCACCCCTCCACTTT. Its protein is CASSLIWDRGNSPLHF.

The CDR3 reads CASSRSATETYEQYF. The CDR3 DNA is TGCGCCAGCAGCCGATCTGCGACAGAAACCTACGAGCAGTACTTC. The V and J genes are TRBV5-1 and TRBJ2-7; a possible D gene is TRBD1 (5 bases). The CDR3 has 15 amino acids. Germline V CDR1 and CDR2: SGHRS, YFSETQ. V lost 4 bases to trimming and J lost 2 bases, with 16 bases between them.

The V gene is TRBV14, the J gene TRBJ2-7, with D hard to call. Germline V CDR1 and CDR2: SGHDN, FVKESK. V lost 0 bases, J lost 2 bases, and 8 bases lay in between. The CDR3 sequence is 14 residues long. The CDR3 bases are TGTGCCAGCAGCCAAGATTGGCCCCCCTACGAGCAGTACTTC. Protein sequence: CASSQDWPPYEQYF.

The chain uses TRBV29-1 and TRBJ1-1, with 7 bases matching TRBD1. CDR1 is SQVTM and CDR2 is ANQGSEA in the germline V gene. This CDR3 spans 15 amino acids. The ends lost 7 bases at V and 1 base at J; junction bases unmatched: 12. The CDR3 spells CSAKIPGQTNTEAFF. For the CDR3, the DNA is TGCAGCGCAAAGATCCCGGGACAGACGAACACTGAAGCTTTCTTT. Full variable domain (outside the CDR3, taken from reference TRBV29-1 and TRBJ1-1): SAVISQKPSRDICQRGTSLTIQCQVDSQVTMMFWYRQQPGQSLTLIATANQGSEATYESGFVIDKFPISRPNLTFSTLTVSNMSPEDSSIYLCSAKIPGQTNTEAFFGQGTRLTVV.

The V call is TRBV30, the J call TRBJ2-5; TRBD2 agrees at 7 bases. J gave up 4 bases and V 1 base, and 3 bases lay outside the gene matches. This CDR3 comprises 13 residues. Germline V gene lookup returns CDR1 GTSNPN and CDR2 SVGIG (reference sequence). Written as DNA, the CDR3 is TGTGCCTGGAGTGGACTAGCAATAGAGACCCAGTACTTC. It is translated as CAWSGLAIETQYF.

The chain uses TRBV15 and TRBJ1-5; D is ambiguous. V lost 5 bases and J 0 bases, leaving 8 bases between the germline ends. Germline CDR1 reads LNHNV; CDR2 reads YYDKDF (reference sequence). This CDR3 region has 14 residues. CDR3 residues: CATSPSDSNQPQHF. CDR3 DNA: TGTGCCACCAGCCCAAGCGATAGCAATCAGCCCCAGCATTTT.

The chain recombines TRBV21-1 with TRBJ2-7; whether TRBD1, the table's D call, matches the DNA was not checked. TRBV21-1 is a pseudogene. The CDR3 sequence is 19 residues long. Written as DNA, the CDR3 is TGTGCCAGCAGCAATTTCCGGGACAGGGGTCATAAAAGCTCCTACGAGCAGTACTTC. Encoded protein: CASSNFRDRGHKSSYEQYF.

This rearrangement joins TRBV30 to TRBJ2-5; a possible D gene is TRBD2 (7 bases). CDR3 size: 16 residues. Germline V gives CDR1 GTSNPN, CDR2 SVGIG (reference sequence). Trimming removed 3 bases from V and 7 bases from J, with 24 bases in between. Written as DNA, the CDR3 is TGTGCCTGGAGCCCTCAATTCGCGGGGGCGTGGGGGACCCAGTACTTC. Its protein is CAWSPQFAGAWGTQYF.

The chain is built from TRBV5-6 and TRBJ2-7, with D tentatively TRBD1 (6 bases). The CDR3 loop spans 14 amino acids. CDR1 is SGHDT, CDR2 YYEEEE, per germline. V lost 4 bases and J 4 bases, leaving 15 bases between the germline ends. The CDR3 coding sequence is TGTGCCAGCAGCGAACAGGGAGAATTTTACGAGCAGTACTTC. Encoded protein: CASSEQGEFYEQYF.

The chain links TRBV11-1 to TRBJ2-3, with 16 nucleotides matching TRBD2. The CDR3 contains 17 residues. Germline V lookup: CDR1 SGHAT, CDR2 FQDESV (reference sequence). V gave up 5 bases and J gave up 2 bases; unmatched junction bases: 4. The CDR3 protein is CASSPGLAGGITDTQYF. CDR3 in DNA: TGTGCCAGCAGCCCGGGACTAGCGGGAGGGATCACAGATACGCAGTATTTT.

V usage is TRBV2 and J usage is TRBJ2-3; 9 positions agree with TRBD1. V was pared by 6 bases and J by 4 bases, with 8 bases of the junction left unmatched. The germline V gene has CDR1 SNHLY and CDR2 FYNNEI. This CDR3 region has 15 residues. CDR3 DNA sequence: TGTGCCAGCAGCACTAACAGGGGGCCGCCAGATACGCAGTATTTT. Its translation: CASSTNRGPPDTQYF. The complete variable domain, with remaining parts taken from reference TRBV2 and TRBJ2-3, reads EPEVTQTPSHQVTQMGQEVILRCVPISNHLYFYWYRQILGQKVEFLVSFYNNEISEKSEIFDDQFSVERPDGSNFTLKIRSTKLEDSAMYFCASSTNRGPPDTQYFGPGTRLTVL.

V is TRBV7-9 and J is TRBJ2-7, with 7 nucleotides matching TRBD1. From germline, CDR1 is SEHNR and CDR2 FQNEAQ (reference sequence). With 10 bases clipped from V and 1 base from J, the junction kept 4 bases outside the gene matches. The CDR3 runs 12 residues. The CDR3 reads CATQGQSYEQYF. Written as DNA, the CDR3 is TGTGCCACCCAGGGACAGTCCTACGAGCAGTACTTC. The whole variable domain, remainder taken from reference TRBV7-9 and TRBJ2-7, is DTGVSQNPRHKITKRGQNVTFRCDPISEHNRLYWYRQTLGQGPEFLTYFQNEAQLEKSRLLSDRFSAERPKGSFSTLEIQRTEQGDSAMYLCATQGQSYEQYFGPGTRLTVT.

The gene calls are TRBV27 and TRBJ2-1; 9 positions match TRBD1. The CDR3 is 12 residues long. V shed 11 bases, J shed 7 bases, and the junction held 6 bases outside the gene matches. CDR1 and CDR2 from the germline V gene are MNHEY and SMNVEV (reference sequence). The CDR3 region is CAAGQGWNEQFF. The DNA for the CDR3 is TGTGCCGCGGGACAGGGTTGGAATGAGCAGTTCTTC.